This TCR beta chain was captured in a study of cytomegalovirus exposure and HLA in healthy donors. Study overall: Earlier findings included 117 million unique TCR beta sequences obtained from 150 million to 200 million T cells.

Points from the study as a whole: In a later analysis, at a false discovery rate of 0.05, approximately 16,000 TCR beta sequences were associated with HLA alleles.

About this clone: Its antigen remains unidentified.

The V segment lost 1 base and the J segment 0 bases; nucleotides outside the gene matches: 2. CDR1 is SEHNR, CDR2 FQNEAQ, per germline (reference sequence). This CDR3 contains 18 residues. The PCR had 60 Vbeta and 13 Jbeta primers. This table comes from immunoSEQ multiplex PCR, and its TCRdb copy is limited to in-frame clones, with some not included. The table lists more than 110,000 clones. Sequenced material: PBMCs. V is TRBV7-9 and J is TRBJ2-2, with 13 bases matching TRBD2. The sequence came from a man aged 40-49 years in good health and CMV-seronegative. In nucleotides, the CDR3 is TGTGCCAGCAGCTTAGGAGGACTAGCGGGGGCGAACACCGGGGAGCTGTTTTTT. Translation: CASSLGGLAGANTGELFF.